These 32 T cell receptor beta chains were all obtained from the same sample, sequenced in a study of T cells in Graves' hyperthyroidism and ophthalmopathy (dated by TCRdb to 2018 to 2020). The method was multiplex PCR. The instrument was an Illumina HiSeq 2000. The TCR beta CDR3 regions were amplified from the RNA transcripts. The TCR CDR3 was subjected to a first round of RT-PCR using the HTBI primer set and the Qiagen OneStep RT-PCR kit. Starting from the raw public reads, TCRdb applied fastp trimming at Q25, assembled clones with MiXCR and retained in-frame beta chains. Every distinct CDR3 protein forms one entry, paired with its most common genes and DNA. The sample table shows roughly 400,000 distinct CDR3 sequences, and about 14% are seen once. The top ten hold 25% to 30% of the sample. The specimen was blood. Receptors were obtained from a man aged 45-60 years with Graves' ophthalmopathy.

CDR3 bases: TGTGCCAGTAGTACAACTAATAGCGGGACAGCCATCAGGTACTTC. Amino acids: CASSTTNSGTAIRYF. The rearrangement links TRBV19 to TRBJ2-4; D possibly corresponds to TRBD2 (8 bases). In germline, CDR1 is LNHDA, CDR2 SQIVND (reference sequence). The CDR3 sequence is 15 residues long. Trimming cost V 4 bases and J 15 bases, with 25 bases left between them.

Many counts were recorded for this clonotype. The genes are TRBV28 and TRBJ2-1, with D possibly matching TRBD2 (5 bases). V lost 6 bases and J 6 bases, leaving 18 bases between the germline ends. The germline gives CDR1 MDHEN, CDR2 SYDVKM. There are 15 residues in the CDR3. CDR3 sequence (DNA): TGTGCCAGCAGGACCGGGGTCCGCGGGCCCAATGAGCAGTTCTTC. Encoded protein: CASRTGVRGPNEQFF.

This clonotype was recorded many times. The V and J genes are TRBV30 and TRBJ2-1; 9 nucleotides align to TRBD2. The CDR3 runs 15 residues. Germline-derived CDR1 and CDR2 are GTSNPN and SVGIG (reference sequence). Trimming took 4 bases from V and 7 from J; bases not matched to a gene: 11. The CDR3 sequence: CAWIRREGHWNEQFF. The CDR3, as DNA: TGTGCCTGGATACGGCGGGAGGGCCACTGGAATGAGCAGTTCTTC.

The sample holds many counts of this clonotype. The chain combines TRBV12-3 or TRBV12-4 with TRBJ2-2; D may be TRBD1 (6 bases). The V gene lost 4 bases and the J gene lost 7 bases, with 10 bases spanning the gap. This CDR3 comprises 13 residues. The CDR3 region has the DNA TGTGCCAGCAGTTCGGACAGCTACGGGGAGCTGTTTTTT. This codes for CASSSDSYGELFF.

The chain joins TRBV12-3 or TRBV12-4 to TRBJ1-1; TRBD1 aligns across 9 bases. The CDR3 is made up of 16 amino acids. The V and J ends lost 8 bases and 4 bases, in that order; junction bases with no gene match: 14. CDR3 nucleotides: TGTGCCAGCGCCGAGGGACAGGGAGGGGCGCCCACTGAAGCTTTCTTT. As protein: CASAEGQGGAPTEAFF.

This clonotype was seen ten or more times. The V and J genes are TRBV2 and TRBJ2-7, with a weak D call TRBD2 (5 bases). The CDR3 sequence is 13 residues long. Trimming shortened V by 7 bases and J by 7 bases, and 17 bases separated the two germline ends. Germline V lookup: CDR1 SNHLY, CDR2 FYNNEI. The CDR3: CASNPPGTLEQYF. CDR3 sequence (DNA): TGTGCCAGCAACCCGCCGGGAACTTTGGAGCAGTACTTC.

This clonotype was seen a handful of times. CDR3 nucleotides: TGCGCCAGCAGCTTCGGACAGGGGGCGGGGGAGCAGTACTTC. Protein product: CASSFGQGAGEQYF. The V call is TRBV5-1, the J call TRBJ2-7; 11 bases agree with TRBD1. The CDR3 extends over 14 amino acids. From germline, CDR1 is SGHRS and CDR2 YFSETQ. Trimming took 2 bases from V and 7 from J; bases not matched to a gene: 5.

There are a few counts of this clonotype. V and J are TRBV2 and TRBJ2-1; possibly TRBD2 for D (6 bases). The germline gives CDR1 SNHLY, CDR2 FYNNEI. The CDR3 runs to 11 residues. The ends were cut back, 3 bases at V and 16 bases at J, with 13 bases in the middle. The CDR3 loop reads CASSDVGGTFF. The CDR3 DNA follows: TGTGCCAGCAGTGACGTGGGAGGAACTTTCTTC.

This clonotype was picked up many times. This sequence joins TRBV6-1 and TRBJ2-2, with TRBD2 matching 12 bases. CDR1 is MNHNS and CDR2 is SASEGT in the germline V gene. This CDR3 spans 15 amino acids. The V gene end was trimmed by 5 bases and the J gene end by 5 bases; junction bases not matched to a gene: 3. CDR3 bases: TGTGCCAGCAGTCGGACTAGCGGGATGACCGGGGAGCTGTTTTTT. This sequence encodes CASSRTSGMTGELFF.

This clonotype was seen at least ten times. This chain joins TRBV11-2 and TRBJ2-3, with D tentatively TRBD2 (5 bases). The CDR3 contains 14 residues. Trimming stripped 2 bases from V and 9 bases from J, with 15 bases between. In germline, CDR1 is SGHAT, CDR2 FQNNGV. CDR3 residues: CASSLLLGHLTQYF. For the CDR3, the DNA is TGTGCCAGCAGCTTATTACTAGGTCATTTGACGCAGTATTTT.

This clonotype was counted at least ten times. This chain connects TRBV7-2 to TRBJ2-3; tentatively, D is TRBD2 (6 bases). Per the germline V gene, CDR1 is SGHTA and CDR2 is FQGNSA. V was pared by 2 bases and J by 6 bases, with 18 bases between. The CDR3 is 16 amino acids. The CDR3 region is CASSLRAGYPPDTQYF. The CDR3 bases are TGTGCCAGCAGCTTAAGGGCGGGATATCCGCCGGATACGCAGTATTTT.

This clonotype came up a few times. This sequence joins TRBV3-1 and TRBJ1-3; the D is unclear. The CDR3 consists of 15 residues. With 0 bases removed from V and 4 bases from J, the gap between germline ends came to 10 bases. Germline lookup yields CDR1 LGHDT and CDR2 YNNKEL (reference sequence). DNA of the CDR3: TGTGCCAGCAGCCAAGATCTTGGAGGGGGAAACACCATATATTTT. This sequence encodes CASSQDLGGGNTIYF.

This clonotype was found many times. V gene TRBV5-8 combines with J gene TRBJ2-5; 8 positions match TRBD2. The CDR3 spans 15 residues. The V gene's germline CDR1 is SGHTS and CDR2 YDEGEE. The V segment lost 2 bases and the J segment 5 bases; nucleotides outside the gene matches: 8. CDR3 DNA sequence: TGTGCCAGCAGCTTAGCGGGAGTTATGAGGGAGACCCAGTACTTC. Translating gives CASSLAGVMRETQYF. The full variable domain, rest sourced from reference TRBV5-8 and TRBJ2-5, is EAGVTQSPTHLIKTRGQQATLRCSPISGHTSVYWYQQALGLGLQFLLWYDEGEERNRGNFPPRFSGRQFPNYSSELNVNALELEDSALYLCASSLAGVMRETQYFGPGTRLLVL.

This clonotype was detected ten times or more. The chain links TRBV7-9 to TRBJ2-3; D not resolved. In germline, CDR1 is SEHNR, CDR2 FQNEAQ (reference sequence). V gave up 6 bases and J gave up 2 bases, with 9 bases separating them. CDR3 length: 13 residues. The DNA for the CDR3 is TGTGCCAGCAGTGGCGGATACACAGATACGCAGTATTTT. Protein product: CASSGGYTDTQYF.

CDR3 protein: CASSLREPWIGSKNIQYF. DNA of the CDR3: TGTGCCAGCAGCCTCCGGGAACCCTGGATTGGGTCCAAAAACATTCAGTACTTC. The chain is built from TRBV7-8 and TRBJ2-4, with D possibly matching TRBD2 (5 bases). The CDR3 spans 18 residues. Germline V CDR1 and CDR2: SGHVS, FQNEAQ. V lost 5 bases to trimming and J lost 2 bases, with 22 bases between them. Together with reference TRBV7-8 and TRBJ2-4, the CDR3 gives the full variable domain: GAGVSQSPRYKVAKRGQDVALRCDPISGHVSLFWYQQALGQGPEFLTYFQNEAQLDKSGLPSDRFFAERPEGSVSTLKIQRTQQEDSAVYLCASSLREPWIGSKNIQYFGAGTRLSVL.

This clonotype was seen ten or more times. This CDR3 reads CASKASGRTRGSYNEQFF. The CDR3 region has the DNA TGTGCCAGCAAGGCTAGCGGGAGGACAAGGGGCTCCTACAATGAGCAGTTCTTC. V gene TRBV2 combines with J gene TRBJ2-1; 11 positions match TRBD2. CDR3 length equals 18 residues. The V gene's germline CDR1 is SNHLY and CDR2 FYNNEI. V dropped 7 bases and J dropped 0; count of bases not matched to a gene: 11.

V usage is TRBV27 and J usage is TRBJ1-5; 10 bases are a match to TRBD1. After removal of 3 bases from V and 5 bases from J, the junction contained 7 bases not matched to a gene. CDR3 size: 16 residues. Germline values: CDR1 MNHEY, CDR2 SMNVEV (reference sequence). CDR3 protein: CASSFSLTGGHQPQHF. DNA of the CDR3: TGTGCCAGCAGTTTCTCCTTGACAGGGGGCCATCAGCCCCAGCATTTT.

This clonotype was counted ten times or more. The chain recombines TRBV30 with TRBJ2-7, with 8 bases fitting TRBD1. Trimming cost V 4 bases and J 5 bases; bases outside gene matches: 10. The CDR3 is made up of 14 amino acids. Germline V lookup: CDR1 GTSNPN, CDR2 SVGIG (reference sequence). The CDR3 loop reads CAWTYLDRGNEQYF. CDR3 coding DNA: TGTGCCTGGACGTATCTCGACAGGGGCAACGAGCAGTACTTC.

This clonotype occurred many times. This rearrangement joins TRBV2 to TRBJ1-2, with D maybe TRBD1 (5 bases). Trimming removed 4 bases from V and 6 bases from J, with 15 bases in between. Looked up from germline, CDR1 is SNHLY and CDR2 is FYNNEI. The CDR3 totals 14 residues. For the CDR3, the DNA is TGTGCCAGCAGTGTTGGCGGGACCACGGATGGCTACACCTTC. This translates into CASSVGGTTDGYTF.

This clonotype was picked up many times. This rearrangement joins TRBV28 to TRBJ2-3; no reliable D call. Germline CDR1 MDHEN, CDR2 SYDVKM. V lost 8 bases, J lost 1 base, and 16 bases lay in between. This CDR3 has 15 residues. The CDR3 loop reads CASDDLGEGTDTQYF. DNA for the CDR3: TGTGCCAGCGACGACTTGGGTGAGGGCACAGATACGCAGTATTTT.

This clonotype was seen ten or more times. J is TRBJ2-7 and V is TRBV6-5, with 7 bases identical to TRBD1. The germline gives CDR1 MNHEY, CDR2 SVGAGI. Unmatched junction bases numbered 8, after V lost 0 bases and J lost 3 bases. CDR3 length equals 16 residues. The chain's CDR3 is CASSYSIGQEDYEQYF. CDR3 in DNA: TGTGCCAGCAGTTACTCCATAGGACAGGAAGACTACGAGCAGTACTTC.

This clonotype was counted between two and nine times. The chain combines TRBV20-1 with TRBJ2-1; D is undetermined. V was trimmed by 3 bases and J by 0 bases, leaving 12 bases between them. This CDR3 comprises 15 residues. From germline, CDR1 is DFQATT and CDR2 SNEGSKA (reference sequence). The CDR3 spells CSARARHGSYNEQFF. In DNA, the CDR3 is TGCAGTGCTAGGGCGAGACACGGCTCCTACAATGAGCAGTTCTTC.

This clonotype was seen more than once but under ten times. The chain joins TRBV10-3 to TRBJ2-1; 11 nucleotides align to TRBD2. The CDR3 spans 15 residues. Germline V gene lookup returns CDR1 ENHRY and CDR2 SYGVKD. J was trimmed by 8 bases and V by 10 bases; bases with no gene match: 13. The CDR3 here is CATTELAGVGHEQFF. CDR3 bases: TGTGCCACCACGGAACTAGCGGGAGTGGGGCATGAGCAGTTCTTC.

This clonotype appeared many times. In DNA form, the CDR3 reads TGCAGTGCTAGAGGGGGGCGCACAGATACGCAGTATTTT. Its protein product is CSARGGRTDTQYF. The V and J genes are TRBV20-1 and TRBJ2-3; tentative D call: TRBD1 (6 bases). Looked up from germline, CDR1 is DFQATT and CDR2 is SNEGSKA (reference sequence). V was pared by 1 base and J by 1 base, with 6 bases between. CDR3 length equals 13 residues.

This clonotype was seen ten or more times. The chain couples TRBV5-1 to TRBJ2-7; a possible D gene is TRBD1 (5 bases). Per the germline V gene, CDR1 is SGHRS and CDR2 is YFSETQ. V was clipped by 4 bases and J by 4 bases, with 9 bases between them. The length of the CDR3 is 12 residues. CDR3 sequence reads: CASSKDTYEQYF. The CDR3 region has the DNA TGCGCCAGCAGCAAGGACACTTACGAGCAGTACTTC.

This clonotype was counted between two and nine times. An end of the junction differs from the germline gene, which may be a read error. The rearrangement links TRBV20-1 to TRBJ1-1; 8 bases line up with TRBD1. Germline V gene lookup returns CDR1 DFQATT and CDR2 SNEGSKA (reference sequence). This CDR3 is built from 12 residues. This CDR3 reads CSARTGQDRAVF. DNA for the CDR3: TGCAGTGCTCGAACGGGACAGGATCGGGCGGTCTTT.

The V and J genes are TRBV5-5 and TRBJ2-5, with 8 nucleotides matching TRBD1. This CDR3 comprises 14 residues. The J segment lost 5 bases and the V segment lost 3 bases, leaving 6 bases of the junction unmatched. Looked up from germline, CDR1 is SGHKS and CDR2 is YYEKEE (reference sequence). CDR3 in amino acids: CASSWTGRGETQYF. The CDR3 nucleotides are TGTGCCAGCAGCTGGACAGGGCGTGGGGAGACCCAGTACTTC.

There are a few counts of this clonotype. This chain connects TRBV6-1 to TRBJ2-1, with 8 nucleotides matching TRBD2. V shed 6 bases, J shed 6 bases, and the junction held 10 bases outside the gene matches. This CDR3 is 15 amino acids long. Germline-derived CDR1 and CDR2 are MNHNS and SASEGT. The CDR3 reads CASRPTSGPLNEQFF. CDR3 nucleotides: TGTGCCAGCAGACCAACTAGCGGACCCCTCAATGAGCAGTTCTTC.

This clonotype was observed at least ten times. The chain employs TRBV12-3 or TRBV12-4 and TRBJ1-6; 7 nucleotides line up with TRBD1. The CDR3 extends over 17 amino acids. Trimming at V came to 5 bases and at J to 4 bases, leaving 11 bases not matched to a gene. Here the CDR3 DNA reads TGTGCCAGCAGTACGGGGGTAGGGGGCCTGTATAATTCACCCCTCCACTTT. Its protein is CASSTGVGGLYNSPLHF.

This clonotype was counted many times. V is TRBV3-1 and J is TRBJ2-5; 8 nucleotides match TRBD2. The V gene's germline CDR1 is LGHDT and CDR2 YNNKEL (reference sequence). V shed 4 bases, J shed 5 bases, and the junction held 15 bases outside the gene matches. The CDR3 is 17 amino acids. The CDR3 spells CASSPTRSGSRLETQYF. DNA for the CDR3: TGTGCCAGCAGCCCAACGAGGAGCGGGAGTCGATTGGAGACCCAGTACTTC.

This clonotype was seen ten or more times. V gene TRBV18 combines with J gene TRBJ2-3, with D perhaps matching TRBD2 (5 bases). V was trimmed by 4 bases and J by 1 base, leaving 6 bases between them. CDR1 and CDR2 from the germline V gene are KGHSH and LQKENI. This CDR3 has 13 amino acids. CDR3 amino acids: CASSRRGTDTQYF. Here the CDR3 DNA reads TGTGCCAGCTCACGGCGGGGCACAGATACGCAGTATTTT.

The V gene is TRBV9, the J gene TRBJ2-1, with D possibly TRBD1 on 6 matching bases. CDR1 and CDR2 from the germline V gene are SGDLS and YYNGEE. V lost 3 bases and J lost 3, with 16 bases in between. The CDR3 is made up of 16 amino acids. The CDR3 sequence: CASSAQGTPLYNEQFF. DNA for the CDR3: TGTGCCAGCAGCGCGCAAGGGACACCCCTCTACAATGAGCAGTTCTTC.